These T cell receptor beta chains were read from a single sample in a study of technical replicates of blood from several donors. Libraries were prepared by immunoSEQ multiplex PCR; TCRdb keeps only in-frame clonotypes and omits some of them. The table records tens of thousands of clones, 91% of them present only once. Sequenced input: T cells isolated from PBMCs. Every receptor here comes from a human donor in good health. Some clones in this sample may be carry-over from other donors' samples. CDR3s include the opening cysteine and the closing phenylalanine or tryptophan. The D gene is left open where the match is weak. Some rows mark clone size as missing; the rest say once, few, many or name a class of expanded clone.

CDR3 DNA: TGTGCCAGCGTACAGGAGAGGAACTATGGCTACACCTTC; CDR3 protein: CASVQERNYGYTF; J gene: TRBJ1-2; clone size: NA; CDR3 length: 13; V gene: TRBV2; D gene: NA
CDR3 DNA: TGTGCCAGCAGTTATACAGGGGTAGTAGTTAACTATGGCTACACCTTC; CDR3 protein: CASSYTGVVVNYGYTF; J gene: TRBJ1-2; clone size: NA; CDR3 length: 16; V gene: TRBV6-5; D gene: TRBD1
CDR3 DNA: TGCGCCAGCAGCTCCCCGGGACAGGGGGCTAGTGAGCAGTTCTTC; CDR3 protein: CASSSPGQGASEQFF; J gene: TRBJ2-1; clone size: NA; CDR3 length: 15; V gene: TRBV5-1; D gene: TRBD1
CDR3 DNA: TGTGCCAGCAGTTTATCTACCTACAATGAGCAGTTCTTC; CDR3 protein: CASSLSTYNEQFF; J gene: TRBJ2-1; clone size: NA; CDR3 length: 13; V gene: TRBV27; D gene: NA
CDR3 DNA: TGTGCCAGCAGCTTGTACTTATCGGGGGGGCCGGATGAGCAGTACTTC; CDR3 protein: CASSLYLSGGPDEQYF; J gene: TRBJ2-7; clone size: NA; CDR3 length: 16; V gene: TRBV5-4; D gene: TRBD2
CDR3 DNA: TGTGCCATCAGCTTGGACAGGGGATCCTATGGCTACACCTTC; CDR3 protein: CAISLDRGSYGYTF; J gene: TRBJ1-2; clone size: once; CDR3 length: 14; V gene: TRBV10-3; D gene: TRBD1
CDR3 DNA: TGTGCCAGCAGTTTTCCCGCCATGACAGCTAACTATGGCTACACCTTC; CDR3 protein: CASSFPAMTANYGYTF; J gene: TRBJ1-2; clone size: NA; CDR3 length: 16; V gene: TRBV28; D gene: NA
CDR3 DNA: TGTGCCAGCAGCGACCCGGGACACCTACCCTACGAGCAGTACTTC; CDR3 protein: CASSDPGHLPYEQYF; J gene: TRBJ2-7; clone size: NA; CDR3 length: 15; V gene: TRBV5-4; D gene: NA
CDR3 DNA: TGCGCCAGCAGTGAGTCGACTCAAACCGGGGAGCTGTTTTTT; CDR3 protein: CASSESTQTGELFF; J gene: TRBJ2-2; clone size: NA; CDR3 length: 14; V gene: TRBV10-1; D gene: NA
CDR3 DNA: TGTGCCACCAGCGGAAGTAGGGGGCTTAGTGAAAAACTGTTTTTT; CDR3 protein: CATSGSRGLSEKLFF; J gene: TRBJ1-4; clone size: NA; CDR3 length: 15; V gene: TRBV15; D gene: TRBD1
CDR3 DNA: TGTGCCAGCAGTTTATCAGGGGACTATGGCTACACCTTC; CDR3 protein: CASSLSGDYGYTF; J gene: TRBJ1-2; clone size: NA; CDR3 length: 13; V gene: TRBV27; D gene: NA
CDR3 DNA: TGTGCCAGCAGCAGGGGGCCATTCGGAGAGACCCAGTACTTC; CDR3 protein: CASSRGPFGETQYF; J gene: TRBJ2-5; clone size: NA; CDR3 length: 14; V gene: TRBV6-5; D gene: TRBD1
CDR3 DNA: TGTGCCAGCAGTACAGGGGGTGGGAACACTGAAGCTTTCTTT; CDR3 protein: CASSTGGGNTEAFF; J gene: TRBJ1-1; clone size: once; CDR3 length: 14; V gene: TRBV6-5; D gene: TRBD1
CDR3 DNA: TGTGCCACCTACACCGCCGGGACAGGATTCAATCAGCCCCAGCATTTT; CDR3 protein: CATYTAGTGFNQPQHF; J gene: TRBJ1-5; clone size: NA; CDR3 length: 16; V gene: TRBV28; D gene: TRBD1
CDR3 DNA: TGTGCCAGCAGCCGCCTAGCGGGAGGTGGGGATACGCAGTATTTT; CDR3 protein: CASSRLAGGGDTQYF; J gene: TRBJ2-3; clone size: NA; CDR3 length: 15; V gene: TRBV28; D gene: TRBD2
CDR3 DNA: TGTGCCACCTCCGGGACTAGCGGGGGTACGCAGTATTTT; CDR3 protein: CATSGTSGGTQYF; J gene: TRBJ2-3; clone size: NA; CDR3 length: 13; V gene: TRBV6-5; D gene: TRBD2
CDR3 DNA: TGCGCCAGCAGCCCCATTATGGTGGCGTTCGGGGAAAAACTGTTTTTT; CDR3 protein: CASSPIMVAFGEKLFF; J gene: TRBJ1-4; clone size: NA; CDR3 length: 16; V gene: TRBV4-1; D gene: NA
CDR3 DNA: TGCGCCAGCAGATCTAGCGGTAGTATTGAGACCCAGTACTTC; CDR3 protein: CASRSSGSIETQYF; J gene: TRBJ2-5; clone size: NA; CDR3 length: 14; V gene: TRBV4-1; D gene: TRBD2
CDR3 DNA: TGTGCCAGCAGCCTAACTATACCGGGGTCACCCCTCCACTTT; CDR3 protein: CASSLTIPGSPLHF; J gene: TRBJ1-6; clone size: few; CDR3 length: 14; V gene: TRBV5-4; D gene: NA
CDR3 DNA: TGTGCCAGTAGTCGGGGTTTCGGGGCCTACGAGCAGTACTTC; CDR3 protein: CASSRGFGAYEQYF; J gene: TRBJ2-7; clone size: NA; CDR3 length: 14; V gene: TRBV19; D gene: NA
CDR3 DNA: TGTGCCAGCAGCTTACGCCTAGCACGTGATACGCAGTATTTT; CDR3 protein: CASSLRLARDTQYF; J gene: TRBJ2-3; clone size: NA; CDR3 length: 14; V gene: TRBV11-2; D gene: NA
CDR3 DNA: TGCGCCAGCAGCTTGGGTGGGGGGTACAATGAGCAGTTCTTC; CDR3 protein: CASSLGGGYNEQFF; J gene: TRBJ2-1; clone size: NA; CDR3 length: 14; V gene: TRBV5-1; D gene: NA
CDR3 DNA: TGCGCCAGCAGCCAAGAATGGGGAGGGTCTAGCTCCTACGAGCAGTACTTC; CDR3 protein: CASSQEWGGSSSYEQYF; J gene: TRBJ2-7; clone size: NA; CDR3 length: 17; V gene: TRBV4-1; D gene: TRBD2
CDR3 DNA: TGTGCCTGGAGTGTAGGGGTAAATTCACCCCTCCACTTT; CDR3 protein: CAWSVGVNSPLHF; J gene: TRBJ1-6; clone size: once; CDR3 length: 13; V gene: TRBV30; D gene: NA
CDR3 DNA: TGCGCCAGCAGTGAGTCGAACGTCGCTACCTCCTACAATGAGCAGTTCTTC; CDR3 protein: CASSESNVATSYNEQFF; J gene: TRBJ2-1; clone size: NA; CDR3 length: 17; V gene: TRBV10-1; D gene: NA
CDR3 DNA: TGTGCCAGCAGCACGGGACAGGGAGATCAGCCCCAGCATTTT; CDR3 protein: CASSTGQGDQPQHF; J gene: TRBJ1-5; clone size: NA; CDR3 length: 14; V gene: TRBV28; D gene: TRBD1
CDR3 DNA: TGTGCCATCAGTGAGTCCCGGACTAGCGGGAGAAACGGGGAGCTGTTTTTT; CDR3 protein: CAISESRTSGRNGELFF; J gene: TRBJ2-2; clone size: NA; CDR3 length: 17; V gene: TRBV10-3; D gene: TRBD2
CDR3 DNA: TGTGCCAGCAGCTCCGGACGGGAGGGGGCCTACAATGAGCAGTTCTTC; CDR3 protein: CASSSGREGAYNEQFF; J gene: TRBJ2-1; clone size: NA; CDR3 length: 16; V gene: TRBV5-8; D gene: TRBD2
CDR3 DNA: TGCGCCAGCAGCCGGGGGGCCGACACAGATACGCAGTATTTT; CDR3 protein: CASSRGADTDTQYF; J gene: TRBJ2-3; clone size: once; CDR3 length: 14; V gene: TRBV10-1; D gene: NA
CDR3 DNA: TGTGCCAGTAAACTAGCCGGGTCAAGAGGAGAAAAACTGTTTTTT; CDR3 protein: CASKLAGSRGEKLFF; J gene: TRBJ1-4; clone size: NA; CDR3 length: 15; V gene: TRBV19; D gene: NA
CDR3 DNA: TGTGCCAGCAGCCATCGGACTAGCGGGAGTCCAGATACGCAGTATTTT; CDR3 protein: CASSHRTSGSPDTQYF; J gene: TRBJ2-3; clone size: NA; CDR3 length: 16; V gene: TRBV4-2; D gene: TRBD2
CDR3 DNA: TGTGCCAGCAGTTACGAAACAGGGAACACTGAAGCTTTCTTT; CDR3 protein: CASSYETGNTEAFF; J gene: TRBJ1-1; clone size: once; CDR3 length: 14; V gene: TRBV6-5; D gene: NA
CDR3 DNA: TGCGCCAGCAGCCGCCGGACTAGCGGGGGGCGGGGAGACGAGCAGTACTTC; CDR3 protein: CASSRRTSGGRGDEQYF; J gene: TRBJ2-7; clone size: NA; CDR3 length: 17; V gene: TRBV5-1; D gene: TRBD2
CDR3 DNA: TGCGCCAGCAGCCAGGGGACAGGGGGCCTCAACTCGAACACTGAAGCTTTCTTT; CDR3 protein: CASSQGTGGLNSNTEAFF; J gene: TRBJ1-1; clone size: few; CDR3 length: 18; V gene: TRBV5-1; D gene: TRBD1
CDR3 DNA: TGTGCTAGTGGTTTGCCCGGAGGACCCTCTGGAAACACCATATATTTT; CDR3 protein: CASGLPGGPSGNTIYF; J gene: TRBJ1-3; clone size: NA; CDR3 length: 16; V gene: TRBV12-5; D gene: NA
CDR3 DNA: TGCACCCAAAGCGACGGGGGGCCCTTCGGTACGCAGTATTTT; CDR3 protein: CTQSDGGPFGTQYF; J gene: TRBJ2-3; clone size: NA; CDR3 length: 14; V gene: TRBV1; D gene: NA
CDR3 DNA: TGTGCCATCCAAAACACGGGACAGGGGGCCTACGAGCAGTACTTC; CDR3 protein: CAIQNTGQGAYEQYF; J gene: TRBJ2-7; clone size: NA; CDR3 length: 15; V gene: TRBV10-3; D gene: TRBD1
CDR3 DNA: TGTGCCAGCAGCCTCCGGGACAGGGGGCTGGGTAATGAAAAACTGTTTTTT; CDR3 protein: CASSLRDRGLGNEKLFF; J gene: TRBJ1-4; clone size: NA; CDR3 length: 17; V gene: TRBV7-8; D gene: TRBD1
CDR3 DNA: TGTGCCAGCAGCTTGCGTTCTTTCGACAGAGGAAACACTGAAGCTTTCTTT; CDR3 protein: CASSLRSFDRGNTEAFF; J gene: TRBJ1-1; clone size: NA; CDR3 length: 17; V gene: TRBV5-4; D gene: NA
CDR3 DNA: TGCGCCAGCAGCCAATTGAGAGGAGCTAGCTACGAGCAGTACTTC; CDR3 protein: CASSQLRGASYEQYF; J gene: TRBJ2-7; clone size: few; CDR3 length: 15; V gene: TRBV4-1; D gene: NA
CDR3 DNA: TGCGCCAGCAGCTTGACCTTGACAGAGACCGGGGAGCTGTTTTTT; CDR3 protein: CASSLTLTETGELFF; J gene: TRBJ2-2; clone size: NA; CDR3 length: 15; V gene: TRBV5-1; D gene: NA
CDR3 DNA: TGCGCCAGCAGTCTCCTTTTCGGGGGACCCTACAATGAGCAGTTCTTC; CDR3 protein: CASSLLFGGPYNEQFF; J gene: TRBJ2-1; clone size: NA; CDR3 length: 16; V gene: TRBV5-1; D gene: NA
CDR3 DNA: TGTGCCAGCAGCCCACGGAGCGGGAGTGCCGGGGAGCTGTTTTTT; CDR3 protein: CASSPRSGSAGELFF; J gene: TRBJ2-2; clone size: NA; CDR3 length: 15; V gene: TRBV7-2; D gene: TRBD2
CDR3 DNA: TGTGCCAGCGGCAGGGACAGACAAGAGACCCAGTACTTC; CDR3 protein: CASGRDRQETQYF; J gene: TRBJ2-5; clone size: NA; CDR3 length: 13; V gene: TRBV11-3; D gene: TRBD1
CDR3 DNA: TGCGCCAGCAGCACGGGGGGACAGGAGACATATGGCTACACCTTC; CDR3 protein: CASSTGGQETYGYTF; J gene: TRBJ1-2; clone size: NA; CDR3 length: 15; V gene: TRBV5-1; D gene: TRBD1
CDR3 DNA: TGTGCCAGCAGCGTAGGCTTGGGACAGCCGGAGGAAGCTTTCTTT; CDR3 protein: CASSVGLGQPEEAFF; J gene: TRBJ1-1; clone size: NA; CDR3 length: 15; V gene: TRBV9; D gene: TRBD1
CDR3 DNA: TGTGCCAGCAGCGCTAGCGCCCGGTCCTACAATGAGCAGTTCTTC; CDR3 protein: CASSASARSYNEQFF; J gene: TRBJ2-1; clone size: few; CDR3 length: 15; V gene: TRBV9; D gene: NA
CDR3 DNA: TGTGCCAGCGCCGAGGACAGGGTCTCCTACGAGCAGTACTTC; CDR3 protein: CASAEDRVSYEQYF; J gene: TRBJ2-7; clone size: NA; CDR3 length: 14; V gene: TRBV7-9; D gene: TRBD1
CDR3 DNA: TGCGCCAGCAGCCAAGTTGCAGGCGGCTACACCTTC; CDR3 protein: CASSQVAGGYTF; J gene: TRBJ1-2; clone size: NA; CDR3 length: 12; V gene: TRBV4-1; D gene: NA
CDR3 DNA: TGTGCCAGCAGCACTATTAGCACAGATACGCAGTATTTT; CDR3 protein: CASSTISTDTQYF; J gene: TRBJ2-3; clone size: NA; CDR3 length: 13; V gene: TRBV11-2; D gene: NA
CDR3 DNA: TGTGCCAGCAGTTCCCCACTAAACTACGAGCAGTACTTC; CDR3 protein: CASSSPLNYEQYF; J gene: TRBJ2-7; clone size: few; CDR3 length: 13; V gene: TRBV27; D gene: NA